This TCR beta chain comes out of a study of T cells expressing NK-cell markers. The overall study: The authors derived TCR beta repertoires from sorted CD3+CD56+NKG2C+, CD3+CD56+NKG2C- and CD3+CD56-NKG2C+ T cells.

As for this clonotype: Its antigen remains unidentified.

Study results and limitations: Topping the CD3+CD56-NKG2C+ fraction as well were these clonotypes, in a handful of donors. Dominant NKG2C+ clonotypes accounted for about 1.0-8% of CD8+ T cells in over 5 donors.

Using the 5' RACE reads, TCRdb records one entry per CDR3 protein without DNA. Here the sample table reports 150,000 or so distinct CDR3 sequences. The sequence was collected from a woman aged 50 to 60 in good health. Sequencing was done on a sample of blood T cells: a sorted CD56 or NKG2C T cell subset, CD4+ or CD8+ T cells, or bulk PBMC T cells (not recorded which).

The CDR3 spells CASSLSGSNTGELFF. The chain employs TRBV27 and TRBJ2-2; TCRdb's D call of TRBD2 is untestable without DNA. Germline V CDR1 and CDR2: MNHEY, SMNVEV (reference sequence). The CDR3 covers 15 residues.